This T cell receptor (beta chain) was retrieved from a study of blood T cell repertoires in COVID-19. For the study at large: T cells, B-cell-depleted T cells, or PBMCs provided the cDNA or gDNA that served as material.

The ends were cut back, 3 bases at V and 8 bases at J, with 19 bases in the middle. The CDR3 length is 15 residues. Looked up from germline, CDR1 is GTSNPN and CDR2 is SVGIG (reference sequence). The study assigned cohorts using participant-reported clinical history. Produced via immunoSEQ multiplex PCR; TCRdb's table is partial and in-frame only. The top ten hold approximately 2% of the sample, which has approximately 250,000 clones, around nine tenths seen once. The sample taken for sequencing was PBMCs or T cells enriched from blood (not recorded which). This TCR was recovered from a woman aged 55-70 years in a cohort exposed to, infected with or recovered from COVID-19 (not recorded which). The chain is built from TRBV30 and TRBJ1-4, with D unclear. The CDR3 protein is CAWRWAGGNVEKLFF. In nucleotides, the CDR3 is TGTGCCTGGAGGTGGGCCGGAGGAAATGTCGAAAAACTGTTTTTT.